The 6 T cell receptor beta chains presented below share a single source sample, sequenced in a study of T cell responses to AZD1222 COVID-19 vaccine. Assay used: immunoSEQ multiplex PCR; TCRdb lists only in-frame clones, some missing. The repertoire holds some 100,000 clones, around nine tenths seen once, with less than 20% in the top ten. Sequenced here: peripheral blood, sampled on day 0 of AZD1222 vaccination. The receptors were sampled from an adult in good health.

The chain combines TRBV11-2 with TRBJ2-7; 9 bases match TRBD2. The germline gives CDR1 SGHAT, CDR2 FQNNGV. V lost 4 bases and J lost 5; bases outside the gene matches: 12. This CDR3 comprises 16 residues. The CDR3 sequence is CASSSVTGLASHEQYF. The CDR3, as DNA: TGTGCCAGCAGCTCGGTCACGGGACTAGCAAGTCACGAGCAGTACTTC.

This clone was counted a single time. The chain uses TRBV3-1 (or the pseudogene TRBV3-2) and TRBJ1-2, with TRBD1 matching 7 bases. This CDR3 contains 14 residues. Germline CDR1 is LGHDT and CDR2 is YNNKEL (reference sequence). J gave up 5 bases and V 4 bases, and 7 bases lay outside the gene matches. CDR3 nucleotides: TGTGCCAGCAGCCGGGACAGATTTTCTTATGGCTACACCTTC. This sequence encodes CASSRDRFSYGYTF.

The gene calls are TRBV19 and TRBJ1-2; possibly TRBD1 for D (6 bases). CDR1 and CDR2 (germline): LNHDA, SQIVND (reference sequence). V was cut by 7 bases and J by 8 bases, with 20 bases left in between. This CDR3 region has 14 residues. CDR3 amino acids: CASNEGGGALGYTF. As DNA, the CDR3 is TGTGCCAGTAACGAGGGAGGGGGGGCGTTGGGCTACACCTTC. Full variable domain (remainder filled in from reference TRBV19 and TRBJ1-2): DGGITQSPKYLFRKEGQNVTLSCEQNLNHDAMYWYRQDPGQGLRLIYYSQIVNDFQKGDIAEGYSVSREKKESFPLTVTSAQKNPTAFYLCASNEGGGALGYTFGSGTRLTVV.

The CDR3: CASSLVAGSTDTQYF. CDR3 coding DNA: TGTGCCAGCAGCTTAGTTGCGGGTAGCACAGATACGCAGTATTTT. This chain joins TRBV7-9 and TRBJ2-3; perhaps TRBD2 as D (5 bases). The length of the CDR3 is 15 residues. Germline CDR1 SEHNR, CDR2 FQNEAQ (reference sequence). Deletions cut 1 base from V and 0 bases from J, with 8 bases between.

This rearrangement joins TRBV2 to TRBJ2-5, with TRBD2 identical over 8 bases. The CDR3 consists of 15 residues. The germline gives CDR1 SNHLY, CDR2 FYNNEI. V trimming: 7 bases; J trimming: 5 bases; junction bases outside the gene matches: 12. The CDR3 sequence is CASTTRGLGGETQYF. Here the CDR3 DNA reads TGTGCCAGCACTACCCGGGGACTAGGAGGGGAGACCCAGTACTTC.

The chain uses TRBV5-1 and TRBJ1-1; TRBD1 agrees at 7 bases. Germline V gene data show CDR1 as SGHRS and CDR2 as YFSETQ. The J segment lost 4 bases and the V segment lost 2 bases, leaving 2 bases of the junction unmatched. The CDR3 runs to 13 residues. The CDR3 loop reads CASSLQGSTEAFF. For the CDR3, the DNA is TGCGCCAGCAGCTTACAGGGGAGCACTGAAGCTTTCTTT.